This T cell receptor beta chain was obtained from a study of T-cell reconstitution after alpha-beta-depleted transplantation in children. The V gene lost 4 bases and the J gene lost 7 bases, with 20 bases spanning the gap. Germline CDR1 and CDR2: ENHRY and SYGVKD. The CDR3 covers 15 residues. Library preparation (for TCRbeta) was performed with unique molecular identifiers. TCRdb used MiXCR to reprocess the PCR reads, holding one entry per CDR3 protein. The sample records around 200,000 distinct CDR3 sequences, roughly 9.1% being singletons. This clonotype was seen more than once but under ten times. This sample comprised PBMCs, mostly from graft donor cells, obtained 360 days after TCRalphabeta/CD19-depleted stem cell transplant. This TCR came from a male patient aged 2 to 9 who had a stem cell transplant for acute myeloid leukemia, so the T cells may come from the graft donor. The chain combines TRBV10-3 with TRBJ2-7; D may be TRBD1 (5 bases). The CDR3 is CAISASQGPSGEQYV. The CDR3 DNA follows: TGTGCCATCAGTGCGTCGCAGGGCCCCAGTGGGGAGCAGTACGTC.